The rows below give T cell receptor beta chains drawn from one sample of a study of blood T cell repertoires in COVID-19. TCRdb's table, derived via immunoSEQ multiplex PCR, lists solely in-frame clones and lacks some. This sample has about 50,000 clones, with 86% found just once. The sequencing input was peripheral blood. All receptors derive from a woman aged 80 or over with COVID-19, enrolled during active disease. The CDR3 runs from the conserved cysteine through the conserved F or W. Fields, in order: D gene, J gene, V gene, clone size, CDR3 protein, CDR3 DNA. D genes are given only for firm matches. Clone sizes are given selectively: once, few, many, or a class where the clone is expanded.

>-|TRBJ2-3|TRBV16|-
CASSQWSRRFSDTQYF
TGTGCCAGCAGCCAATGGTCTAGACGGTTTTCAGATACGCAGTATTTT
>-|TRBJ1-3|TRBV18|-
CASSPPNHSGNTIYF
TGTGCCAGCTCACCACCAAATCACTCTGGAAACACCATATATTTT
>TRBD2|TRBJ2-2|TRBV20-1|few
CSASNLAGRHGELFF
TGCAGTGCTAGTAACCTAGCGGGGAGGCACGGGGAGCTGTTTTTT
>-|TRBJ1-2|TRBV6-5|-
CASSYSSGQINYGYTF
TGTGCCAGCAGTTACTCGTCCGGACAGATCAACTATGGCTACACCTTC
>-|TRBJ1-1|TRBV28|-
CASNSPPGNTEAFF
TGTGCCAGCAACTCACCCCCAGGGAACACTGAAGCTTTCTTT
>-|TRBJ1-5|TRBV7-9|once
CASSLWQGPQHF
TGTGCCAGCAGCTTATGGCAGGGCCCCCAGCATTTT
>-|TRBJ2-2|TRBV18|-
CASSPGEINTGELFF
TGTGCCAGCTCACCAGGGGAGATCAACACCGGGGAGCTGTTTTTT
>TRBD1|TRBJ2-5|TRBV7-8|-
CASSFRDRAVGETQYF
TGTGCCAGCAGCTTTCGGGACAGGGCTGTCGGGGAGACCCAGTACTTC
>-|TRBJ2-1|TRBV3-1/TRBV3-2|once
CASSQEGALSYNEQFF
TGTGCCAGCAGCCAAGAGGGGGCGCTCTCCTACAATGAGCAGTTCTTC
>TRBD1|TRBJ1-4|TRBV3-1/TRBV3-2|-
CASSPGTGGELFF
TGTGCCAGCAGCCCCGGGACAGGGGGAGAACTGTTTTTT
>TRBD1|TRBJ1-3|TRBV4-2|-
CASSQVRGTGAGNTIYF
TGTGCCAGCAGCCAAGTAAGGGGGACAGGGGCTGGAAACACCATATATTTT
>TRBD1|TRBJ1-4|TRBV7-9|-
CASSRQGVKLFF
TGTGCCAGCAGCCGACAGGGTGTTAAACTGTTTTTT
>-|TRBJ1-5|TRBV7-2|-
CASSLASTVLNQPQHF
TGTGCCAGCAGCTTAGCATCTACAGTCCTTAATCAGCCCCAGCATTTT
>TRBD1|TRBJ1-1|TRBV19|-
CASSIPGGASHTEAFF
TGTGCCAGTAGTATTCCAGGGGGCGCTTCACACACTGAAGCTTTCTTT
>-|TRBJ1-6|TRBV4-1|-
CASSQVTRDNSPLHF
TGCGCCAGCAGCCAAGTGACGAGGGATAATTCACCCCTCCACTTT
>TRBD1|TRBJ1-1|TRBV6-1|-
CASSEGGTGNTEAFF
TGTGCCAGCAGTGAGGGTGGGACAGGGAACACTGAAGCTTTCTTT
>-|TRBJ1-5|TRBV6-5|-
CASSRQAFNQPQHF
TGTGCCAGCAGTCGCCAGGCTTTCAATCAGCCCCAGCATTTT
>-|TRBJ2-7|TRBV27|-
CASSLGGSGSYEQYF
TGTGCCAGCAGTTTAGGAGGGTCCGGCTCCTACGAGCAGTACTTC
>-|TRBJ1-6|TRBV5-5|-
CASNPVPGNSPLHF
TGTGCCAGCAACCCGGTCCCGGGGAATTCACCCCTCCACTTT
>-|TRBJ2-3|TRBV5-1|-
CASSLADRRTDTQYF
TGCGCCAGCAGCTTAGCAGACAGACGCACAGATACGCAGTATTTT
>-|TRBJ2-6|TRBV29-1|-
CSVGRVSGANVLTF
TGCAGCGTTGGGCGGGTGTCTGGGGCCAACGTCCTGACTTTC
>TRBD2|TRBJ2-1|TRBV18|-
CASSPQGTSGYNEQFF
TGTGCCAGCTCACCACAAGGGACTAGCGGCTACAATGAGCAGTTCTTC
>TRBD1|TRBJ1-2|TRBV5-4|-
CASSIGDRVAANYGYTF
TGTGCCAGCAGCATAGGGGACAGGGTGGCCGCTAACTATGGCTACACCTTC
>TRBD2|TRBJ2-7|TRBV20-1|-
CSASSGGAYEQYF
TGCAGTGCTAGTAGCGGGGGGGCCTACGAGCAGTACTTC
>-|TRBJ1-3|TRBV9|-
CASSVEGAGPGNTIYF
TGTGCCAGCAGCGTAGAAGGGGCAGGGCCTGGAAACACCATATATTTT
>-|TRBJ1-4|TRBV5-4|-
CASSLARSNEKLFF
TGTGCCAGCAGCTTGGCCCGGAGTAATGAAAAACTGTTTTTT
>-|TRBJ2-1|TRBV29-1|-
CSAWSAGQFF
TGCAGCGCTTGGTCGGCAGGGCAGTTCTTC
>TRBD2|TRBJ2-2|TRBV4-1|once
CASSQGLAGVTGELFF
TGCGCCAGCAGCCAAGGTCTAGCGGGAGTAACCGGGGAGCTGTTTTTT
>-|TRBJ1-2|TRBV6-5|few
CASRPVGRNGYTF
TGTGCCAGCCGCCCGGTGGGCCGTAATGGCTACACCTTC
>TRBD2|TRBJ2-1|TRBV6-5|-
CASMGLRGVNEQFF
TGTGCCTCTATGGGACTACGGGGTGTCAATGAGCAGTTCTTC
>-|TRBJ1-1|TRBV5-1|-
CASSPGPFQTEAFF
TGCGCCAGCAGCCCAGGGCCCTTCCAGACTGAAGCTTTCTTT
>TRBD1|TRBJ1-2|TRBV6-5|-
CASSSPTDRVGGYTF
TGTGCCAGCAGTTCTCCCACTGACAGGGTGGGAGGCTACACCTTC
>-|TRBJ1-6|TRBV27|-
CASSDRQGNSPLHF
TGTGCCAGCAGTGACAGGCAGGGGAATTCACCCCTCCACTTT
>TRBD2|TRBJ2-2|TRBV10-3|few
CAISGSATGELFF
TGTGCCATTAGCGGGAGTGCAACCGGGGAGCTGTTTTTT
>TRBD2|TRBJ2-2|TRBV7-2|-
CASSPSGLAGAAGELFF
TGTGCCAGCAGCCCTTCCGGGCTAGCGGGAGCAGCCGGGGAGCTGTTTTTT
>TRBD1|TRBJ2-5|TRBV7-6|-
CASSPPRGRVAETQYF
TGTGCCAGCAGCCCCCCCAGGGGGCGGGTTGCGGAGACCCAGTACTTC
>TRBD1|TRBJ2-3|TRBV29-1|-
CSVAGTDESQIRSIRQYF
TGCAGCGTTGCGGGGACAGATGAATCACAGATACGCAGTATTCGACAGTATTTT
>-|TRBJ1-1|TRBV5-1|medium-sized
CASSLGHKNTEAFF
TGCGCCAGCAGCCTTGGACACAAGAACACTGAAGCTTTCTTT
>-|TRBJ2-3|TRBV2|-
CASSENGLSTDTQYF
TGTGCCAGCAGTGAGAATGGACTTAGCACAGATACGCAGTATTTT
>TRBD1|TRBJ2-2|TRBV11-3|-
CASSHRDRGRTGELFF
TGTGCCAGCAGCCACCGGGACAGGGGGAGGACCGGGGAGCTGTTTTTT
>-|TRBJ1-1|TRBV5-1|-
CASSGISSGGVYTEAFF
TGCGCCAGCAGCGGGATAAGTTCTGGGGGGGTCTACACTGAAGCTTTCTTT
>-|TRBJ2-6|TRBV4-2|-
CASSQDSRRESGANVLTF
TGTGCCAGCAGCCAAGATAGCCGGAGGGAGTCTGGGGCCAACGTCCTGACTTTC
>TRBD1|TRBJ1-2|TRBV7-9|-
CASSGQGLTNYGYTF
TGTGCCAGCTCGGGACAGGGACTCACTAACTATGGCTACACCTTC
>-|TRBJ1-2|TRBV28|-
CASSLRGIIGYTF
TGTGCCAGCAGTTTGAGGGGGATTATCGGCTACACCTTC
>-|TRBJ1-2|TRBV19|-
CASSISGRAYGYTF
TGTGCCAGTAGTATTTCTGGGAGGGCCTATGGCTACACCTTC
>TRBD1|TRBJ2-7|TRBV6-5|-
CASSRDRGYYEQYF
TGTGCCAGCAGTAGGGACAGGGGATACTACGAGCAGTACTTC
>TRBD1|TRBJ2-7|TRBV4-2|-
CASSQDRQGATYEQYF
TGTGCCAGCAGCCAAGATAGACAGGGGGCTACCTACGAGCAGTACTTC
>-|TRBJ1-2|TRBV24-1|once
CATSAGINYGYTF
TGTGCCACCAGTGCCGGTATTAACTATGGCTACACCTTC
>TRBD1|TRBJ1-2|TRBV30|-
CAWSGQGWGYTF
TGTGCCTGGAGCGGACAGGGGTGGGGCTACACCTTC
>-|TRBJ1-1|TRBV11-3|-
CASSLGGRFNTEAFF
TGTGCCAGCAGCTTAGGAGGCAGATTCAACACTGAAGCTTTCTTT
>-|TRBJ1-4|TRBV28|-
CASSRTPYGKLFF
TGTGCCAGCAGTCGGACACCCTACGGGAAACTGTTTTTT
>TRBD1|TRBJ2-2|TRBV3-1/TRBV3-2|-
CASSWTGHNTGELFF
TGTGCCAGCAGCTGGACAGGGCACAACACCGGGGAGCTGTTTTTT
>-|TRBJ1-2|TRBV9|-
CASSVETGPNYGYTF
TGTGCCAGCAGCGTAGAAACAGGGCCAAACTATGGCTACACCTTC
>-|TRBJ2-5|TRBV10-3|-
CAISSTPQETQYF
TGTGCCATCAGCTCGACACCGCAAGAGACCCAGTACTTC
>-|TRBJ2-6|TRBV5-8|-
CASSFYRVSGANVLTF
TGTGCCAGCAGCTTCTATCGCGTATCTGGGGCCAACGTCCTGACTTTC
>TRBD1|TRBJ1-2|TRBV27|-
CASSLHLTGNGYTF
TGTGCCAGCAGTCTACACTTGACAGGGAATGGCTACACCTTC
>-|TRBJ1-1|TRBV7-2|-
CASSLNPTDSEAFF
TGTGCCAGCAGCCTCAACCCGACGGACAGTGAAGCTTTCTTT
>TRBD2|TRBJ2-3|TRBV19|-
CASRAGEADTQYF
TGTGCCAGTAGGGCGGGGGAGGCAGATACGCAGTATTTT
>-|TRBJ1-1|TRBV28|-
CASRDQGTEAFF
TGTGCCAGCAGGGACCAGGGGACTGAAGCTTTCTTT
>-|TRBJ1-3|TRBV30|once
CAWSRGAGNTIYF
TGTGCCTGGAGCCGGGGGGCTGGAAACACCATATATTTT